This T cell receptor (beta chain) was found in a study of cytomegalovirus exposure and HLA in healthy donors. Study-wide results and limits: Association of a missense DCLRE1C variant with TCR beta V- and J-gene trimming was reported in a later analysis.

As concerns this clone: The antigen is unknown.

Primers included in the PCR were 60 Vbeta and 13 Jbeta primers. Measured with immunoSEQ multiplex PCR; TCRdb has only the in-frame clones, and not every one. The top ten hold over 13% of the sample, which has about 95,000 clones, 70% seen once. Sequenced sample: PBMCs. The receptor comes from a woman between 45 and 65 years old in good health and CMV-seropositive.

The CDR3, as DNA: TGTGCCTGGAGTGTAATGAGGAACACTGAAGCTTTCTTT. Protein sequence: CAWSVMRNTEAFF. The chain links TRBV30 to TRBJ1-1; no reliable D call. Germline CDR1 is GTSNPN and CDR2 is SVGIG (reference sequence). This CDR3 spans 13 amino acids. Trimming took off 0 bases at V and 1 base at J, with 6 bases between the two ends.